The 32 T cell receptor beta chains below come from one sample, sequenced in a study of blood T cell repertoires in COVID-19. Data came from immunoSEQ multiplex PCR; TCRdb stores just in-frame clones and leaves some out. The sample has a few hundred thousand clones, 70% to 90% seen once; the top ten hold approximately 2%. The sample was peripheral blood. The receptors here all came from a man younger than 45 with active or convalescent COVID-19.

J is TRBJ2-7 and V is TRBV7-9; D uncertain. Deletions cut 1 base from V and 2 bases from J, with 9 bases between. The CDR3 contains 14 residues. CDR1 is SEHNR, CDR2 FQNEAQ, per germline (reference sequence). The CDR3 coding sequence is TGTGCCAGCAGCTTAGTCGCAGTACCCTACGAGCAGTACTTC. Protein product: CASSLVAVPYEQYF.

The chain uses TRBV2 and TRBJ2-7; TRBD1 is a possible D gene (8 bases). Germline V gene sequence: CDR1 SNHLY, CDR2 FYNNEI. V was pared by 8 bases and J by 5 bases, with 22 bases between. The CDR3 covers 15 residues. The CDR3 loop is CASGGGTGVGDEQYF. The CDR3 DNA sequence: TGTGCCAGCGGGGGAGGGACAGGCGTAGGGGACGAGCAGTACTTC.

The chain carries TRBV12-3 or TRBV12-4 and TRBJ1-2; tentatively, D is TRBD1 (5 bases). The CDR3 is 13 amino acids. Trimming left V 5 bases short and J 1 base short, with 8 bases between. The CDR3, as DNA: TGTGCCAGCAGTCTGACAGTTAACTATGGCTACACCTTC. Translation gives CASSLTVNYGYTF.

The chain employs TRBV5-5 and TRBJ2-2; possible D gene TRBD1, 5 bases. CDR1 and CDR2 (germline): SGHKS, YYEKEE (reference sequence). The ends were cut back, 3 bases at V and 4 bases at J, with 13 bases in the middle. The CDR3 sequence is 15 residues long. The CDR3 loop is CASSSRTRGTGELFF. CDR3 DNA sequence: TGTGCCAGCAGCTCAAGGACACGAGGCACCGGGGAGCTGTTTTTT.

The chain links TRBV18 to TRBJ1-5; TRBD1 might be the D (5 bases). This CDR3 spans 16 amino acids. Deletions cut 3 bases from V and 0 bases from J, with 12 bases between. Germline CDR1 is KGHSH and CDR2 is LQKENI. The CDR3 bases are TGTGCCAGCTCACCTTCGGGGGGGTATAGCAATCAGCCCCAGCATTTT. Translated: CASSPSGGYSNQPQHF.

V usage is TRBV19 and J usage is TRBJ1-2, with D perhaps TRBD1 (5 bases). CDR1 and CDR2 from the germline V gene are LNHDA and SQIVND (reference sequence). CDR3 length: 15 amino acids. V shed 5 bases and J shed 1 base, with 14 bases lying between them. The CDR3 DNA follows: TGTGCCAGTAGTTGGGGGGTCATTAATAACTATGGCTACACCTTC. As protein: CASSWGVINNYGYTF. The full variable domain, with the rest looked up from reference TRBV19 and TRBJ1-2, is DGGITQSPKYLFRKEGQNVTLSCEQNLNHDAMYWYRQDPGQGLRLIYYSQIVNDFQKGDIAEGYSVSREKKESFPLTVTSAQKNPTAFYLCASSWGVINNYGYTFGSGTRLTVV.

The rearrangement joins TRBV7-9 to TRBJ2-1; TRBD2 matches at 8 bases. The ends lost 0 bases at V and 6 bases at J; junction bases unmatched: 7. CDR1 and CDR2 from the germline V gene are SEHNR and FQNEAQ (reference sequence). This CDR3 is built from 16 residues. The chain's CDR3 is CASSLAWRGAGNEQFF. CDR3 DNA: TGTGCCAGCAGCTTAGCTTGGCGGGGGGCGGGCAATGAGCAGTTCTTC.

The chain uses TRBV5-1 and TRBJ1-6; 8 bases match TRBD1. CDR1 and CDR2 (germline): SGHRS, YFSETQ. The junction had 6 bases not matched to a gene; V was cut back by 2 bases and J by 8 bases. There are 15 residues in the CDR3. The CDR3 coding sequence is TGCGCCAGCAGCTTAAGACAGGGGACTGATTCACCCCTCCACTTT. This sequence encodes CASSLRQGTDSPLHF.

This chain uses TRBV6-2 or TRBV6-3 with TRBJ2-1; tentative D call: TRBD2 (7 bases). V was shortened by 0 bases and J by 7 bases, with 13 bases between the two germline ends. The CDR3 covers 15 residues. Germline V lookup: CDR1 MNHEY, CDR2 SVGEGT. The CDR3 DNA is TGTGCCAGCAGTTACTCGAGAGGGGGGGGGAATGAGCAGTTCTTC. Translation: CASSYSRGGGNEQFF.

This chain joins TRBV19 and TRBJ1-1; D unresolved. With 7 bases removed from V and 4 bases from J, the gap between germline ends came to 22 bases. Germline assignment: CDR1 LNHDA and CDR2 SQIVND (reference sequence). This CDR3 region has 16 residues. Here the CDR3 reads CASIRRVRGETTEAFF. The CDR3 DNA sequence: TGTGCCAGTATTCGGCGGGTTCGGGGAGAAACCACTGAAGCTTTCTTT.

This clone was observed a few times. This chain uses TRBV27 with TRBJ2-2; TRBD2 aligns across 7 bases. V gave up 1 base and J gave up 2 bases; unmatched junction bases: 10. Germline CDR1 and CDR2: MNHEY and SMNVEV (reference sequence). The CDR3 is 18 residues long. As DNA, the CDR3 is TGTGCCAGCAGTTTATACTATACGGGAGGCGAAAACACCGGGGAGCTGTTTTTT. Translated, it gives CASSLYYTGGENTGELFF.

V gene TRBV3-1 (or the pseudogene TRBV3-2) combines with J gene TRBJ1-1; TRBD1 matches at 7 bases. The germline gives CDR1 LGHDT, CDR2 YNNKEL (reference sequence). The CDR3 totals 14 residues. The ends lost 4 bases at V and 2 bases at J; junction bases unmatched: 4. CDR3 in DNA: TGTGCCAGCAGCCCAGGGACAGTAAACACTGAAGCTTTCTTT. This encodes CASSPGTVNTEAFF.

The V gene is TRBV5-6, the J gene TRBJ2-5; TRBD1 aligns across 9 bases. Germline V gene data show CDR1 as SGHDT and CDR2 as YYEEEE. The CDR3 is 15 amino acids. V lost 0 bases, J lost 4 bases, and 4 bases stayed unmatched. The CDR3 spells CASSLGQGVGETQYF. CDR3 coding DNA: TGTGCCAGCAGCTTGGGACAGGGGGTCGGAGAGACCCAGTACTTC.

This clone occurred a few times. V and J are TRBV6-2 or TRBV6-3 and TRBJ2-5, with D tentatively TRBD1 (6 bases). Trimming removed 2 bases at V and 1 base at J, with 20 bases between. CDR1 and CDR2 from the germline V gene are MNHEY and SVGEGT. This CDR3 is built from 18 residues. CDR3 sequence: CASSYSDPPRGSQETQYF. CDR3 DNA sequence: TGTGCCAGCAGTTACAGCGACCCTCCTAGGGGGAGCCAAGAGACCCAGTACTTC.

This clone is a singleton in its sample. The chain combines TRBV24-1 with TRBJ2-3; the match to TRBD1 covers 9 bases. This CDR3 has 16 amino acids. With 4 bases clipped from V and 4 bases from J, the junction kept 8 bases outside the gene matches. Per the germline V gene, CDR1 is KGHDR and CDR2 is SFDVKD. CDR3 sequence reads: CATSELGQGIADTQYF. DNA of the CDR3: TGTGCCACCAGTGAGCTGGGACAGGGAATCGCAGATACGCAGTATTTT.

The V and J genes are TRBV28 and TRBJ1-2; 8 bases match TRBD1. Germline lookup yields CDR1 MDHEN and CDR2 SYDVKM. The J segment lost 4 bases and the V segment lost 4 bases, leaving 5 bases of the junction unmatched. This CDR3 comprises 14 residues. The CDR3: CASSSGQVAYGYTF. DNA for the CDR3: TGTGCCAGCAGTTCGGGACAGGTAGCCTATGGCTACACCTTC.

V is TRBV4-1 and J is TRBJ2-1, with TRBD1 identical over 10 bases. The CDR3 is 14 amino acids. Trimming took 2 bases from V and 8 from J; bases not matched to a gene: 3. CDR1 is MGHRA and CDR2 is YSYEKL in the germline V gene. The CDR3 sequence: CASSQRDRGYEQFF. The CDR3 nucleotides read TGCGCCAGCAGCCAACGGGACAGGGGCTATGAGCAGTTCTTC.

The V gene is TRBV7-9, the J gene TRBJ2-7, with D possibly matching TRBD1 (6 bases). Germline CDR1 is SEHNR and CDR2 is FQNEAQ (reference sequence). Trimming took off 5 bases at V and 0 bases at J, with 20 bases between the two ends. The CDR3 totals 17 residues. CDR3 residues: CASSQTLRTDASYEQYF. The CDR3 nucleotides are TGTGCCAGCAGCCAAACACTAAGGACAGACGCCTCCTACGAGCAGTACTTC.

The chain joins TRBV4-2 to TRBJ2-5; D might be TRBD2 (5 bases). This CDR3 has 17 amino acids. Trimming took 0 bases from V and 2 from J, leaving 16 bases between them. In germline, CDR1 is LGHNA, CDR2 YNFKEQ. CDR3: CASSQDGFAGKQETQYF. CDR3 sequence (DNA): TGTGCCAGCAGCCAAGACGGTTTCGCGGGTAAGCAAGAGACCCAGTACTTC.

About this clone: At one boundary the junction diverges from the germline segment, which might be a read error. The rearrangement uses TRBV30 and TRBJ2-7; 9 positions agree with TRBD1. From germline, CDR1 is GTSNPN and CDR2 SVGIG (reference sequence). The CDR3 is 11 residues long. The CDR3 DNA reads as TGTGCCTGGGACACCGGGACAGGGAAAGACTTC. It codes for CAWDTGTGKDF.

V gene TRBV4-2 combines with J gene TRBJ2-5; 14 nucleotides agree with TRBD2. Germline values: CDR1 LGHNA, CDR2 YNFKEQ. After removal of 1 base from V and 2 bases from J, the junction contained 18 bases not matched to a gene. The CDR3 extends over 22 amino acids. CDR3 coding DNA: TGTGCCAGCAGCCAAGCGGCGGTGACGGGACTAGCGGGGGACGGGGGGCAAGAGACCCAGTACTTC. It yields the protein CASSQAAVTGLAGDGGQETQYF.

CDR3 nucleotides: TGTGCCAGCGCTGGGGGACAGGGAAACTCCTACAATGAGCAGTTCTTC. Translated, it gives CASAGGQGNSYNEQFF. This sequence joins TRBV7-6 and TRBJ2-1, with 9 bases matching TRBD1. The V segment lost 8 bases and the J segment 0 bases; nucleotides outside the gene matches: 8. In germline, CDR1 is SGHVS, CDR2 FNYEAQ. There are 16 residues in the CDR3.

This clone was seen only a few times. The chain is built from TRBV5-4 and TRBJ1-6; perhaps TRBD1 as D (6 bases). There are 15 residues in the CDR3. The germline gives CDR1 SGHNT, CDR2 YYREEE (reference sequence). Trimming removed 1 base from V and 10 bases from J, with 15 bases in between. The CDR3 here is CASSLSQGFGSPLHF. CDR3 DNA sequence: TGTGCCAGCAGCTTGTCACAGGGCTTTGGATCACCCCTCCACTTT.

With respect to this clone: Mismatch with germline at one junction end may stem from a read error. This rearrangement joins TRBV11-2 to TRBJ2-3, with D possibly matching TRBD2 (7 bases). Looked up from germline, CDR1 is SGHAT and CDR2 is FQNNGV. This CDR3 is built from 15 residues. In DNA form, the CDR3 reads TGTGCCTGCAGCGGGGTTGGGGGCCCCACAGATACGCAGTATTTT. Protein: CACSGVGGPTDTQYF. The whole variable domain, filled in from reference TRBV11-2 and TRBJ2-3, reads EAGVAQSPRYKIIEKRQSVAFWCNPISGHATLYWYQQILGQGPKLLIQFQNNGVVDDSQLPKDRFSAERLKGVDSTLKIQPAKLEDSAVYLCACSGVGGPTDTQYFGPGTRLTVL.

The chain links TRBV11-3 to TRBJ2-3, with 9 bases aligning to TRBD1. Trimming removed 4 bases from V and 1 base from J; junction bases left unmatched: 15. Germline V lookup: CDR1 SGHNT, CDR2 YENEEA. CDR3 length: 19 residues. CDR3 residues: CASSSRQGGGLSGTDTQYF. CDR3 nucleotide sequence: TGTGCCAGCAGCTCCCGACAGGGGGGCGGCCTAAGTGGCACAGATACGCAGTATTTT. Full variable domain (remainder filled in from reference TRBV11-3 and TRBJ2-3): EAGVVQSPRYKIIEKKQPVAFWCNPISGHNTLYWYLQNLGQGPELLIRYENEEAVDDSQLPKDRFSAERLKGVDSTLKIQPAELGDSAVYLCASSSRQGGGLSGTDTQYFGPGTRLTVL.

The V call is TRBV11-2, the J call TRBJ2-7, with 9 bases that match TRBD1. Germline loops: CDR1 SGHAT, CDR2 FQNNGV. Unmatched junction bases numbered 9, after V lost 1 base and J lost 5 bases. The CDR3 spans 16 residues. As DNA, the CDR3 is TGTGCCAGCAGCTTAGGAGCCGGGACAGGGTACAACGAGCAGTACTTC. Protein: CASSLGAGTGYNEQYF.

The chain uses TRBV5-1 and TRBJ2-5, with 8 bases identical to TRBD2. Germline CDR1 reads SGHRS; CDR2 reads YFSETQ. This CDR3 is built from 15 residues. Trimming at V came to 2 bases and at J to 5 bases, leaving 8 bases not matched to a gene. CDR3 coding DNA: TGCGCCAGCAGCTTAGACGGGGGGGCCGGTGAGACCCAGTACTTC. As protein: CASSLDGGAGETQYF.

This chain connects TRBV18 to TRBJ1-2; D not resolved. Trimming removed 5 bases at V and 7 bases at J, with 14 bases between. CDR1 and CDR2 from the germline V gene are KGHSH and LQKENI. The CDR3 contains 13 residues. CDR3 sequence: CASSTNRILGYTF. As DNA, the CDR3 is TGTGCCAGCTCAACCAATAGAATACTTGGCTACACCTTC.

The chain recombines TRBV5-6 with TRBJ2-5, with 7 bases that match TRBD1. Per germline, CDR1 SGHDT and CDR2 YYEEEE. Trimming took 0 bases from V and 4 from J; bases not matched to a gene: 6. The CDR3 is 15 residues long. The CDR3 DNA follows: TGTGCCAGCAGCTTGGCCGGGACAGCGAGAGAGACCCAGTACTTC. This gives the protein CASSLAGTARETQYF.

This chain connects TRBV29-1 to TRBJ1-1; D uncertain. Germline CDR1 reads SQVTM; CDR2 reads ANQGSEA. The CDR3 is 15 amino acids. Deletions cut 2 bases from V and 3 bases from J, with 16 bases between. CDR3 DNA sequence: TGCAGCGTTGAAAATCAGGTAACTGAATACACTGAAGCTTTCTTT. Protein: CSVENQVTEYTEAFF. Combining the CDR3 with reference TRBV29-1 and TRBJ1-1 gives the whole variable domain SAVISQKPSRDICQRGTSLTIQCQVDSQVTMMFWYRQQPGQSLTLIATANQGSEATYESGFVIDKFPISRPNLTFSTLTVSNMSPEDSSIYLCSVENQVTEYTEAFFGQGTRLTVV.

The chain links TRBV10-1 to TRBJ2-5; D may be TRBD1 (6 bases). The germline V gene encodes CDR1 WNHNN and CDR2 SYGVQD (reference sequence). The CDR3 sequence is 14 residues long. V was cut by 8 bases and J by 0 bases, with 13 bases left in between. The CDR3 loop reads CASVSGQNQETQYF. The CDR3, as DNA: TGCGCCAGCGTATCGGGACAAAACCAAGAGACCCAGTACTTC.

This chain uses TRBV20-1 with TRBJ1-2; the D is unclear. This CDR3 spans 10 amino acids. Germline values: CDR1 DFQATT, CDR2 SNEGSKA (reference sequence). Here the CDR3 reads CSPLNYGYTF. In DNA, the CDR3 is TGCAGCCCACTAAACTATGGCTACACCTTC.